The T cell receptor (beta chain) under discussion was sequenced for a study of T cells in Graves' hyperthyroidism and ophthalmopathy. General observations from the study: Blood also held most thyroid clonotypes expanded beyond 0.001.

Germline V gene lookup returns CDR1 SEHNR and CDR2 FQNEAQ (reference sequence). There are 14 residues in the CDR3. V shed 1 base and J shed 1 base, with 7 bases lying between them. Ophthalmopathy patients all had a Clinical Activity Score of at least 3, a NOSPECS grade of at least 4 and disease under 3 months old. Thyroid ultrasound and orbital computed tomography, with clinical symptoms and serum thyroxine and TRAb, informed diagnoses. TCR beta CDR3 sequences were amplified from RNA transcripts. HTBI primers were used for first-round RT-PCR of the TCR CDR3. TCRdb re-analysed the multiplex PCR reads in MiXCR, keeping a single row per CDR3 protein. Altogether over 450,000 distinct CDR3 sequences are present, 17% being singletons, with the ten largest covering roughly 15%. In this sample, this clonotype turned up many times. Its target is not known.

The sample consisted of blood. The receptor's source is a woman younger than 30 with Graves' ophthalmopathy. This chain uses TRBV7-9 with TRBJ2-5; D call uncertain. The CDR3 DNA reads TGTGCCAGCAGCTTAGAGCCAGGCCAAGAGACCCAGTACTTC. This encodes CASSLEPGQETQYF.